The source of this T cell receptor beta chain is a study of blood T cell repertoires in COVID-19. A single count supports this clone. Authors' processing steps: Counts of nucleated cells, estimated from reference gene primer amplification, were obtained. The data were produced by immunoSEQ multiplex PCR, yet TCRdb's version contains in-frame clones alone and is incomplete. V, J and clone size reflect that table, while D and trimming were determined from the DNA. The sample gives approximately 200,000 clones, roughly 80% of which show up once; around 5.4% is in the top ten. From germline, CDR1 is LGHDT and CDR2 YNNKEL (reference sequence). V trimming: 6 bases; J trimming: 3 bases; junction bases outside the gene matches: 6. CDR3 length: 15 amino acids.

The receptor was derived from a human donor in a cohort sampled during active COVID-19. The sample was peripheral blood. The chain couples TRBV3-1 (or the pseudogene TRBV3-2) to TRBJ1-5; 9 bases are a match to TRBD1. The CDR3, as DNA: TGTGCCAGCAGTCTCCGGGACAGGGACAATCAGCCCCAGCATTTT. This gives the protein CASSLRDRDNQPQHF.